This paragraph reports one T cell receptor beta chain. Its specific antigen is unknown. Qualities for individual bases were not recorded, and no much larger clone is one base off. The cohort comprised around 690 healthy bone marrow donors. All cohort members were sampled while nominally healthy, although unrecorded immune exposures were likely present. The donor tested CMV seropositive and was one of the 289 seropositive cohort members. A peripheral blood sample was provided by each donor, and peripheral blood mononuclear cells were used for TCR beta sequencing. The Qiagen DNeasy Blood Extraction Kit was used to extract genomic DNA from the blood cell samples. The data originate from a study of cytomegalovirus exposure and HLA in healthy donors (dated by TCRdb to 2016 to 2017). Background on the whole study: An earlier analysis of approximately 640 of the donors reported about 290 Gb of sequence data and roughly 110 million unique TCR beta sequences from 150 million to 200 million T cells. Roughly 300 gigabases of sequencing data and around 88 million unique TCR sequences made up an early release that covered several hundred HLA-typed donors. Of the roughly 410 genotyped donors, less than 85% were placed in the genetic ancestry cluster associated with self-reported Caucasian donors. The study aimed to test whether cataloging public T cell receptors could reveal signatures of past pathogen exposure. The study used immunosequencing to profile the T cell repertoires of some 600 subjects and linked those repertoires to cytomegalovirus serostatus. In addition to the first cohort of 650 to 750 subjects, a separate validation cohort of under 150 different subjects was used. High-throughput TCR immunosequencing, statistical association of individual TCRs with disease status, and machine learning were combined to predict cytomegalovirus infection status. A later analysis re-examined previously published TCR beta repertoires from over 500 donors and added high-resolution HLA genotyping to investigate patterns of TCR occurrence. In the later analysis, no new phenotypic data were used to find candidate immune exposures; instead, reliance was placed on TCR beta sequences and their occurrence across donors. An earlier analysis of around 580 of the donors used high-throughput TCR beta sequencing to judge whether each TCR beta V gene segment behaved as functional or pseudogenic. Alongside the repertoire data, information on donor age, sex, ethnicity and CMV serostatus was compiled. A later genetic analysis took genome-wide SNP genotypes for about three fifths of the roughly 670 donors and used that subset as a discovery cohort. Every discovery cohort repertoire had been produced on one sequencing platform. HLA typing covered class I and class II loci at four-digit resolution. Typing coverage differed by locus: A, B, C, DRB1 and DQB1 were typed in about 620-640 donors, DQA1 in about 500, DPA1 in approximately 600, and DPB1 in about 450. Four to six DR-DQ haplotypes were handled as single units for association and clustering, since linkage in the cohort was strong. Among some 410 genotyped donors of the cohort, an average of roughly 230,000 unique TCR beta nucleotide sequences was sequenced per donor, of which 15% to 20% were non-productive. Broad study findings and their caveats: In a later genetic analysis, fewer N-insertions in productive TCRs were reported among donors in an Asian-associated ancestry cluster than the roughly 700-donor mean. In vitro tests confirmed that a few of the cytomegalovirus-associated TCR beta chains recognize cytomegalovirus antigens. According to the authors, the approach could potentially be generalized to other disease states and immunological phenotypes. Cytomegalovirus status was reported to be diagnosed by the classifier with high specificity and sensitivity in both the original and validation cohorts. Linkage disequilibrium might explain the correlated functional status among segregating V segments, but an unknown experimental factor could not be ruled out. In a later analysis, most CMV-associated TCR beta chains were found to appear HLA-restricted, with HLA associations seemingly driven largely by CMV exposure. Strong co-occurrence of HLA alleles, especially DR and DQ, made assigning TCR associations to individual alleles difficult. Roughly uniform sequencing depth across donors was assumed in presence/absence analyses, although this assumption may not hold. According to a later analysis, TCR association rates differed among HLA loci, with DRB1 alleles showing the most associated TCRs and HLA-C alleles showing the fewest. In a later analysis, about 17,000 TCR beta sequences were associated with specific HLA alleles at a false discovery rate of 0.05. Most TCR sequences were observed very rarely across donors, whereas some public TCRs were present in many individuals. According to a later analysis, parvovirus B19, influenza, CMV and Epstein-Barr virus appeared linked to several top co-occurrence clusters. A cluster of highly shared sequence variants was judged likely to be a technical artifact of the sequencing pipeline. The cohort was sequenced for TCR beta chains only, and without alpha or paired-chain data the features that could be detected were limited. In a later analysis, HLA-associated TCR beta chains were found to be more clonally expanded and to have lower generation probabilities than equally common non-associated chains. Some IMGT-functional V segments, including TRBV6-2 and TRBV6-3, could not be distinguished by the 87-base-pair reads and were therefore excluded. The only immune exposure information available for the cohort was CMV serostatus. A further reported finding was that TCR beta sequences accurately predicted the HLA-A and HLA-B alleles for most subjects in the first cohort. In an earlier analysis of a few hundred of the donors, most TCR beta V segments were observed in productive rearrangements about 87% or about 30% of the time, broadly matching IMGT annotations. The study gave a list of about 150 TCR beta chains associated with cytomegalovirus. A later genetic analysis associated a missense DCLRE1C variant with V-gene and J-gene trimming of TCR beta chains, and an independent cohort replicated the association. Because some donors lacked HLA typing at each locus, the association tests relied only on the typed subset. The earlier analysis of almost 600 of the donors excluded some 15 rarely observed V segments, including chromosome 9 orphons, because counts were too low.

The protocol used for the library was the immunoSEQ multiplex PCR assay. A mixture of 60 forward primers for TCR Vbeta segments and 13 reverse primers for TCR Jbeta segments was used in the multiplex PCR. Amplification of the CDR3 region of rearranged TCR beta genes was performed with a multiplex PCR assay on genomic DNA. On the Illumina HiSeq System, the amplified TCR beta libraries were sequenced as 87-base-pair reads. On the study's bioinformatics: A later analysis counted tens of millions of unique TCR beta chains across the approximately 700 repertoires, and 9.5 million to 11 million of these chains were shared by at least two donors. A nearest-neighbor algorithm error-corrected the raw reads and collapsed the reads into unique sequences, merging closely related sequences to remove PCR and sequencing errors. Alignment of CDR3 sequences to IMGT reference sequences was used to assign V, D and J gene segments. For a sequence to be retained, a match of at least six nucleotides was required to both a V gene segment and a J gene segment. A rearrangement counted as productive if the CDR3 had no stop codons and remained in frame with V and J, and every other rearrangement counted as non-productive. Following IMGT convention, CDR3 was defined as the stretch from the second conserved V-encoded cysteine up to the conserved J-encoded phenylalanine. The earlier analysis of about 640 of the donors excluded any sequence lacking an unambiguous match to a single V gene segment. In an earlier analysis of approximately 550 of the donors, V segments were called functional above 56.7% productive rearrangements and were called segregating when the between-donor standard deviation exceeded 5%. A statistical classification framework was built to diagnose cytomegalovirus status from the catalog of TCR beta chain sequences. In a later analysis, V and J genes were assigned by comparing TCR nucleotide sequences against IMGT/GENE-DB human TR gene sequences. In a later analysis, CDR3 sequences and most-parsimonious VDJ recombination scenarios were assigned using the TCRdist pipeline. In a later analysis, each TCR beta chain was defined by its CDR3 amino acid sequence together with its V-gene family, and reads lacking a unique V-gene family were excluded. In a later analysis, around 600 highly shared, low-generation-probability nucleotide sequences were removed to address suspected cross-contamination and a sequencing artifact. In a later analysis, a clonal expansion index was calculated for each public chain from normalized within-repertoire ranks of inferred template counts. A later analysis computed generation probabilities with a VDJ recombination model fitted to out-of-frame rearrangements, and checked the results against IGoR. In a later analysis, hypergeometric tests were used to score TCR-TCR, TCR-HLA and TCR-CMV co-occurrence, with a repertoire-size bias correction applied to TCR pairs. To estimate false discovery rates, a later analysis permuted the HLA or CMV assignments 20 times. In a later analysis, co-occurring TCRs were grouped with DBSCAN, and TCRdist sequence similarity was added when clustering was performed within HLA-allele-positive subsets. Co-occurrence clustering excluded repertoires with fewer than 30,000 or more than 120,000 public chains, plus five with anomalous nucleotide sharing. TCRdb provides this immuneACCESS table in a form limited to in-frame rearrangements. Some clones are lacking; in checked studies, under half of them reflect an unresolved V gene, and why the rest are absent is not known. The D gene and trimming were derived from the DNA, and the V and J assignments and clone size from that table. This sample has approximately 100,000 clones in its table, and about 80% of those were observed once. The ten biggest clones cover over 7% of the sample.

Looking up the germline V gene yields CDR1 MNHNS and CDR2 SASEGT. The CDR3, cysteine through phenylalanine, is 15 amino acids long. The DNA shown is the 45-base CDR3, in frame from base 1. The germline V and J ends show losses of 7 bases and 0 bases respectively, and no gene match explains 5 bases of the junction. The sequence links TRBV6-1 to TRBJ1-5, and 8 junctional nucleotides match TRBD1. This clonotype originated in a woman in her forties or fifties in good health and CMV-seropositive. The sample consisted of PBMCs. CDR3 protein: CASTGTGGSNQPQHF. The nucleotide sequence is given as TGTGCCAGCACCGGAACAGGGGGTAGCAATCAGCCCCAGCATTTT.